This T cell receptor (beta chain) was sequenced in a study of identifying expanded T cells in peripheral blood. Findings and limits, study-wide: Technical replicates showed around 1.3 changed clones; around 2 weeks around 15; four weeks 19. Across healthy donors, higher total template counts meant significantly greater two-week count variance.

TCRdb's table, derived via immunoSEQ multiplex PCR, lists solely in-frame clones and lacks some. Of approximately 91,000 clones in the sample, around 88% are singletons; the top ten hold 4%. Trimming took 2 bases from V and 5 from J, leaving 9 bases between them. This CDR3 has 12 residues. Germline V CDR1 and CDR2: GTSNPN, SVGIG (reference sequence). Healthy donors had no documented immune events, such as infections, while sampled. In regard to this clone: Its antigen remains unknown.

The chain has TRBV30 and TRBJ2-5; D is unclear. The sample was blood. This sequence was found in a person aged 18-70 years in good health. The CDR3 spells CAWSPLGETQYF. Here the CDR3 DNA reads TGTGCCTGGAGTCCACTCGGGGAGACCCAGTACTTC.